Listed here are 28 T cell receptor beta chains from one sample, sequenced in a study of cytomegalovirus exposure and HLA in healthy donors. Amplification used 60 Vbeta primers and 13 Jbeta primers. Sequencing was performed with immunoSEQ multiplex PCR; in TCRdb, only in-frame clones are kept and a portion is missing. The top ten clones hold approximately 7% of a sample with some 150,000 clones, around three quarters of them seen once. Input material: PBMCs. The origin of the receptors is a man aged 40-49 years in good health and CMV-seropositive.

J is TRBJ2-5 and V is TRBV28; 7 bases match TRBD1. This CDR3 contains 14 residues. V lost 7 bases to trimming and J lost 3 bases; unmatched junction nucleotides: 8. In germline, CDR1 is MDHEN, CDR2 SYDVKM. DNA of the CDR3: TGTGCCAGCACACCAACAGGGGTTAAAGAGACCCAGTACTTC. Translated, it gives CASTPTGVKETQYF.

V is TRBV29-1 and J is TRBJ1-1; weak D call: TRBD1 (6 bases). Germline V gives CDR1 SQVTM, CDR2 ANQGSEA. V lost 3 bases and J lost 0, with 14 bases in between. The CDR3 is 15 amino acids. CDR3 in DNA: TGCAGCGTTGATCGGGCAGGGGCTATGAACACTGAAGCTTTCTTT. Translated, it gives CSVDRAGAMNTEAFF.

The CDR3 sequence is CASRLRGFYEQYF. The CDR3 DNA reads as TGTGCCAGCAGACTCCGGGGGTTCTACGAGCAGTACTTC. The V call is TRBV27, the J call TRBJ2-7, with D possibly matching TRBD2 (6 bases). Between the trimmed V and J ends, which lost 6 bases and 3 bases, there was a span of 12 bases. CDR3 length: 13 amino acids. Germline values: CDR1 MNHEY, CDR2 SMNVEV (reference sequence).

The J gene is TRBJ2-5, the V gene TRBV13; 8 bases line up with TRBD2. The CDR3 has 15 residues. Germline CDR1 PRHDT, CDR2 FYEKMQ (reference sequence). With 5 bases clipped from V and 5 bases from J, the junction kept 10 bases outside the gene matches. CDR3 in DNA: TGTGCCAGCAGCGTCTGGGCCCGGGGGGGCGAGACCCAGTACTTC. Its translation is CASSVWARGGETQYF.

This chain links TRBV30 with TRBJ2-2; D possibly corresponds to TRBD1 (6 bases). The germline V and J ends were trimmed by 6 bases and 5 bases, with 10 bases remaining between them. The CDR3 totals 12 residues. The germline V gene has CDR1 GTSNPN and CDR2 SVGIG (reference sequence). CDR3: CACRTATGELFF. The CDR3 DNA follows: TGTGCCTGCCGGACAGCGACCGGGGAGCTGTTTTTT.

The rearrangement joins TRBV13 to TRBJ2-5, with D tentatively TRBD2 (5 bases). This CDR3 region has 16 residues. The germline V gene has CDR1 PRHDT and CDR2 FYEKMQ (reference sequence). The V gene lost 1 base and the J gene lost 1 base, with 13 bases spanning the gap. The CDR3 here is CASSLEPGTTQETQYF. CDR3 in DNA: TGTGCCAGCAGCTTAGAACCGGGAACTACCCAAGAGACCCAGTACTTC.

The CDR3 bases are TGTGCCAGCAGCAACACAGGGGTTGGAAACACCATATATTTT. Translated, it gives CASSNTGVGNTIYF. The rearrangement uses TRBV7-2 and TRBJ1-3; 7 bases align to TRBD1. CDR3 length: 14 residues. Unmatched junction bases numbered 4, after V lost 5 bases and J lost 3 bases. Germline V gene lookup returns CDR1 SGHTA and CDR2 FQGNSA.

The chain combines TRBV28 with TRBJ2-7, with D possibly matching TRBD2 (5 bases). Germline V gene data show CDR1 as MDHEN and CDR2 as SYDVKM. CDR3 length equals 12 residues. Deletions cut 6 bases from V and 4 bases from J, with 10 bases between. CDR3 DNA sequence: TGTGCCAGCAGCCTGACGGGGTACGAGCAGTACTTC. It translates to CASSLTGYEQYF.

CDR3 nucleotide sequence: TGTGCCACCAGCAGGATAGCCGGGGCCGGGGAGCTGTTTTTT. Protein: CATSRIAGAGELFF. V gene TRBV15 combines with J gene TRBJ2-2; the D gene is possibly TRBD2 (5 bases). CDR1 is LNHNV, CDR2 YYDKDF, per germline (reference sequence). This CDR3 is built from 14 residues. The V end lost 3 bases, the J end lost 6 bases, and 11 bases lay between the germline ends.

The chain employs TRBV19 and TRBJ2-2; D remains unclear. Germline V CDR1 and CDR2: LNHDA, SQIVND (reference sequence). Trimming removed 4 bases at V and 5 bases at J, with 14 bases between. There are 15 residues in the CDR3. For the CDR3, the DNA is TGTGCCAGTAGTAACGCCAATCCGACTACCGGGGAGCTGTTTTTT. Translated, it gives CASSNANPTTGELFF. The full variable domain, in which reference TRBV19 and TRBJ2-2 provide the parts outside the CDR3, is DGGITQSPKYLFRKEGQNVTLSCEQNLNHDAMYWYRQDPGQGLRLIYYSQIVNDFQKGDIAEGYSVSREKKESFPLTVTSAQKNPTAFYLCASSNANPTTGELFFGEGSRLTVL.

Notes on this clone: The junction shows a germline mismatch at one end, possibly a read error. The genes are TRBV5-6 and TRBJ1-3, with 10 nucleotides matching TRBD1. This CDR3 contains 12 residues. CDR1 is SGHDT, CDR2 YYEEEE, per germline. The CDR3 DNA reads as TGTGCCAGCAGCCCTGGGACAGGGGAAGTTTTTTTT. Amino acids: CASSPGTGEVFF.

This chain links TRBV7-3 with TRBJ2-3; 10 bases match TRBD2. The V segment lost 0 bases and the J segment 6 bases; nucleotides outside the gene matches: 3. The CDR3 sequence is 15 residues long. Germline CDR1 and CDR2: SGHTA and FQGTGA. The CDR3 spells CASSLTETSGDTQYF. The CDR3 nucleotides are TGTGCCAGCAGCTTAACAGAGACTAGCGGGGATACGCAGTATTTT.

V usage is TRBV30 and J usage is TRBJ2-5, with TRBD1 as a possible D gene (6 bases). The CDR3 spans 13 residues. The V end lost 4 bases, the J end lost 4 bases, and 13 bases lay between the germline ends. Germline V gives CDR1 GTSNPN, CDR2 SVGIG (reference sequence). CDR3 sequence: CAWNKGVPETQYF. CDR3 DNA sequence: TGTGCCTGGAATAAGGGGGTCCCAGAGACCCAGTACTTC.

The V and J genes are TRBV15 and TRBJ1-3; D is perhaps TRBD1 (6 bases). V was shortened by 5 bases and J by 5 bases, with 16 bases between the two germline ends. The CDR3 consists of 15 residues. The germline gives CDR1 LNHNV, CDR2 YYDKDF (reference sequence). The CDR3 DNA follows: TGTGCCACCAGCCGCAAGGGGGTCTATCGAAACACCATATATTTT. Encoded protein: CATSRKGVYRNTIYF.

The CDR3 DNA reads as TGTGCCAGCAGTGTGGGGGGAACCCAAGAGACCCAGTACTTC. Amino acids: CASSVGGTQETQYF. V is TRBV6-1 and J is TRBJ2-5; a possible D gene is TRBD2 (6 bases). Germline V gene sequence: CDR1 MNHNS, CDR2 SASEGT. Trimming cost V 4 bases and J 1 base, with 10 bases left between them. The CDR3 length is 14 residues.

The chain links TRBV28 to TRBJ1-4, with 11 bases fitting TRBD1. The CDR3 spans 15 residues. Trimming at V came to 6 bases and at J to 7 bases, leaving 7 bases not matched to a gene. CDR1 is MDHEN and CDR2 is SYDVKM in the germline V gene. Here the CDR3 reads CASSLGDRGVEKLFF. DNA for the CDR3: TGTGCCAGCAGCCTTGGGGACAGGGGGGTTGAAAAACTGTTTTTT.

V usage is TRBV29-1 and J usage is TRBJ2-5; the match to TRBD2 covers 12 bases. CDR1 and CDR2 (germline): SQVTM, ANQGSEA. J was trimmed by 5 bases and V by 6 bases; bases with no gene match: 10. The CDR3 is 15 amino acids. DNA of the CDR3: TGCAGCGTAGATACTAGCGGGAGGCTGGGGGAGACCCAGTACTTC. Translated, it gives CSVDTSGRLGETQYF.

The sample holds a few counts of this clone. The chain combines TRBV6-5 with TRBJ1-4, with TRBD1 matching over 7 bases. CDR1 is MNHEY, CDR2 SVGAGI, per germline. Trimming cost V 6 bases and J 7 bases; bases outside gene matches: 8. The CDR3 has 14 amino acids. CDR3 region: CASSPTGFGEKLFF. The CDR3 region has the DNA TGTGCCAGCAGCCCGACAGGGTTCGGTGAAAAACTGTTTTTT.

The CDR3 sequence is CASSIGTGSSATF. The CDR3 DNA is TGTGCCAGTAGTATCGGGACAGGGTCATCTGCCACCTTC. The chain couples TRBV19 to TRBJ1-2; TRBD1 agrees at 9 bases. Germline CDR1 is LNHDA and CDR2 is SQIVND (reference sequence). V gave up 3 bases and J gave up 13 bases; unmatched junction bases: 9. This CDR3 contains 13 residues.

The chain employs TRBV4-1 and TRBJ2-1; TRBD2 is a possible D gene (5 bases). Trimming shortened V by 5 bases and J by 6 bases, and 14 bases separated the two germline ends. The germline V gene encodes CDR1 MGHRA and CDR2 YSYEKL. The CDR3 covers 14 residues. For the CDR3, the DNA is TGCGCCAGCAGCGCGGGTCTAGCTGGCAATGAGCAGTTCTTC. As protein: CASSAGLAGNEQFF.

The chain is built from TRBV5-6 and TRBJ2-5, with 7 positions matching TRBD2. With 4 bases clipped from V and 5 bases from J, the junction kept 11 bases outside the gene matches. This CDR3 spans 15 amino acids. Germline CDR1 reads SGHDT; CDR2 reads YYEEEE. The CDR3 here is CASSTPGRGRETQYF. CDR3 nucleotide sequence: TGTGCCAGCAGCACTCCAGGGCGGGGGAGGGAGACCCAGTACTTC.

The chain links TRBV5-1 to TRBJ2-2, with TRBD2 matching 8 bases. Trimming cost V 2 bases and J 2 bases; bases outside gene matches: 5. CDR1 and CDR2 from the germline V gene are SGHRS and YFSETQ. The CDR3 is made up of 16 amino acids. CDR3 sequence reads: CASSFLAGGNTGELFF. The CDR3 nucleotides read TGCGCCAGCAGCTTCCTAGCGGGTGGTAACACCGGGGAGCTGTTTTTT.

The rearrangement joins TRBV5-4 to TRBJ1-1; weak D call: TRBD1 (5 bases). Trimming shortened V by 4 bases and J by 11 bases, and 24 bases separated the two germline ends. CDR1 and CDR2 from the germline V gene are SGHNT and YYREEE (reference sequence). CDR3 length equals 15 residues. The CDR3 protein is CASSPEGAPPLGAFF. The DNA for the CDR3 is TGTGCCAGCAGCCCGGAAGGGGCGCCTCCCCTCGGGGCTTTCTTT.

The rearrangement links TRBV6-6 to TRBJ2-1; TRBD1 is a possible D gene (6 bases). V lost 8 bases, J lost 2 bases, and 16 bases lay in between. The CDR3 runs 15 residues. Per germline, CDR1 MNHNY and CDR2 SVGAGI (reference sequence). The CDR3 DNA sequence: TGTGCCAGCTTGGATACAGGGCTCCCCTACAATGAGCAGTTCTTC. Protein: CASLDTGLPYNEQFF.

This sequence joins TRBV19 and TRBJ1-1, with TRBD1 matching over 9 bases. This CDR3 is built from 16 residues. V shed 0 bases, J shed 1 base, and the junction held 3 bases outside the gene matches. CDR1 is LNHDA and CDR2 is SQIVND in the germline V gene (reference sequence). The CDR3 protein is CASSIDGTGRNTEAFF. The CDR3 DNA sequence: TGTGCCAGTAGTATAGACGGGACAGGGAGGAACACTGAAGCTTTCTTT. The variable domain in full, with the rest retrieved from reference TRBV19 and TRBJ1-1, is DGGITQSPKYLFRKEGQNVTLSCEQNLNHDAMYWYRQDPGQGLRLIYYSQIVNDFQKGDIAEGYSVSREKKESFPLTVTSAQKNPTAFYLCASSIDGTGRNTEAFFGQGTRLTVV.

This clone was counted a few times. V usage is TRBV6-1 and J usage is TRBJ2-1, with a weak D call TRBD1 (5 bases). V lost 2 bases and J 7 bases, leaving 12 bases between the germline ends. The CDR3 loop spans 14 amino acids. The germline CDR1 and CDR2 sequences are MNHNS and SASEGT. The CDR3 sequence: CASSERAGNNEQFF. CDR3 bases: TGTGCCAGCAGTGAAAGGGCAGGGAATAATGAGCAGTTCTTC.

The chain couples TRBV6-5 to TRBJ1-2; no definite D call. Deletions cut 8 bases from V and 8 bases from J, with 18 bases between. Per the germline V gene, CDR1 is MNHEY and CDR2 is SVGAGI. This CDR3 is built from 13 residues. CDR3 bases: TGTGCCAGCTCCCGACGGAGGGCCGGGGGCTACACCTTC. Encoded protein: CASSRRRAGGYTF.

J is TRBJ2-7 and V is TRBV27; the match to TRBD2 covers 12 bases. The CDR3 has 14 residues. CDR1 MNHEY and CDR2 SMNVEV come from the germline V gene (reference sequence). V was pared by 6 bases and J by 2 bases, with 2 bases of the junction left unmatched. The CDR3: CASRLAGGTYEQYF. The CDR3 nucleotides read TGTGCCAGCAGACTAGCGGGGGGAACCTACGAGCAGTACTTC.